Given below is one TCR beta chain in context. Its antigen remains unknown. The data originate from a study of shared clonotypes between healthy human individuals. Study-wide background: Donors consisted of two women and a few men between 18 and 49. Study-wide findings and caveats: For naive CD4 cells, approximately 5% of clonotypes were shared across a few donors. Sorted-subset sequencing was shown by rarefaction to be incomplete despite large depth.

The assay was immunoSEQ multiplex PCR, and TCRdb's table has in-frame clones only and misses some. In the table there are 2,500,000 or so clones, roughly 93% of which are singletons. CD45RA+ naive and CD45RA-negative memory subsets were separated from CD4+ cells. Trimming shortened V by 6 bases and J by 1 base, and 15 bases separated the two germline ends. This CDR3 region has 15 residues. Germline V gene lookup returns CDR1 MDHEN and CDR2 SYDVKM. Sequenced material: naive CD4+ T cells from PBMCs. Regarding subset: CD45RA+ positively selected. V is TRBV28 and J is TRBJ1-2; no firm D call. This TCR was recovered from a man aged 18 to 29 in good health. Some clones in this sample may be carry-over from other donors' samples. CDR3 sequence reads: CASSHGRRFNYGYTF. The CDR3 region has the DNA TGTGCCAGCAGCCATGGGCGTCGATTTAACTATGGCTACACCTTC.